This TCR beta chain was sequenced during a study of T cell changes during pregnancy in multiple sclerosis. The CDR3 runs 12 residues. In germline, CDR1 is MDHEN, CDR2 SYDVKM. V was trimmed by 6 bases and J by 11 bases, leaving 16 bases between them. Measured with immunoSEQ multiplex PCR; TCRdb has only the in-frame clones, and not every one. Of roughly 40,000 clones in the sample, 85% to 95% were seen once. This chain links TRBV28 with TRBJ1-1; tentatively, D is TRBD1 (6 bases). This TCR came from a female donor with multiple sclerosis, enrolled in a pregnancy study. Sequences were derived from CD4+ T cells from peripheral blood mononuclear cells, sampled before pregnancy. The CDR3 sequence is CASRQTGHLAFF. The DNA of the CDR3 is TGTGCCAGCAGACAGACAGGACACCTTGCTTTCTTT. Full variable domain (remainder filled in from reference TRBV28 and TRBJ1-1): DVKVTQSSRYLVKRTGEKVFLECVQDMDHENMFWYRQDPGLGLRLIYFSYDVKMKEKGDIPEGYSVSREKKERFSLILESASTNQTSMYLCASRQTGHLAFFGQGTRLTVV.